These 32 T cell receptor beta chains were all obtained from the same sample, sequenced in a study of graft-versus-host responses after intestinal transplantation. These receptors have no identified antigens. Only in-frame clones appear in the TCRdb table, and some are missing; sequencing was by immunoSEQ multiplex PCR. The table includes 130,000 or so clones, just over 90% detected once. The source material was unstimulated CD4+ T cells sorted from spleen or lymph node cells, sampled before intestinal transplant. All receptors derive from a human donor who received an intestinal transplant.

For the CDR3, the DNA is TGTGCCATCAGTGAGTGGGGCCAGGGCGAAAAACTGTTTTTT. Translating gives CAISEWGQGEKLFF. The chain joins TRBV10-3 to TRBJ1-4, with D possibly TRBD1 on 5 matching bases. Germline V gene sequence: CDR1 ENHRY, CDR2 SYGVKD. The CDR3 has 14 residues. V lost 1 base and J lost 8, with 11 bases in between.

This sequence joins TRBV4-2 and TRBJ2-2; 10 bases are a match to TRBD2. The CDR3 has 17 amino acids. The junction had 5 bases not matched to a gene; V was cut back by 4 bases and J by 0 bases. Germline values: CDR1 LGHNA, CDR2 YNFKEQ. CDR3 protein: CASSLGLAESNTGELFF. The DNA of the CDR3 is TGTGCCAGCAGCCTTGGACTAGCGGAATCGAACACCGGGGAGCTGTTTTTT.

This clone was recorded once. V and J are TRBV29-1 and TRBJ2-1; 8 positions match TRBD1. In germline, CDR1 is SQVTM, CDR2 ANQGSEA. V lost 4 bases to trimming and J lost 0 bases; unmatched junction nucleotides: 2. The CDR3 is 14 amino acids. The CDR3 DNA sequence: TGCAGCGTTGCAGGGGGCAGCTCCTACAATGAGCAGTTCTTC. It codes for CSVAGGSSYNEQFF.

Here the CDR3 DNA reads TGTGCCAGCTCACCACTCGTCGGGACAGGGGGCGTAGGGCCCCAGCATTTT. Encoded protein: CASSPLVGTGGVGPQHF. The chain carries TRBV18 and TRBJ1-5; 12 bases line up with TRBD1. With V trimmed by 1 base and J by 9 bases, 10 bases remained unmatched. The CDR3 has 17 amino acids. Germline V gives CDR1 KGHSH, CDR2 LQKENI.

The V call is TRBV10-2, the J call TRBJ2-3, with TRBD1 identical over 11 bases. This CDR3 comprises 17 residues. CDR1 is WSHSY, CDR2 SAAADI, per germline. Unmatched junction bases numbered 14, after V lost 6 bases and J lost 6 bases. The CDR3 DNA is TGCGCCAGCAGACCGGGACAGGGGGTCGGAGGGTTGGATACGCAGTATTTT. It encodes CASRPGQGVGGLDTQYF.

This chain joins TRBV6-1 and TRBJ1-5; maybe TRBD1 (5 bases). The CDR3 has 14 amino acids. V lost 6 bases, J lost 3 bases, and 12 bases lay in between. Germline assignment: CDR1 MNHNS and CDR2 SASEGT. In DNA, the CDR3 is TGTGCCAGCAGCCCCGGGGCGAACAATCAGCCCCAGCATTTT. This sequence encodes CASSPGANNQPQHF.

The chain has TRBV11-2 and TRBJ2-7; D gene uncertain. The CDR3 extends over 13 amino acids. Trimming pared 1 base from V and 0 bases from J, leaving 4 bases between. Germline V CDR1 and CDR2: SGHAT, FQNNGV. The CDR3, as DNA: TGTGCCAGCAGCTTAGCCGGCTCCTACGAGCAGTACTTC. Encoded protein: CASSLAGSYEQYF.

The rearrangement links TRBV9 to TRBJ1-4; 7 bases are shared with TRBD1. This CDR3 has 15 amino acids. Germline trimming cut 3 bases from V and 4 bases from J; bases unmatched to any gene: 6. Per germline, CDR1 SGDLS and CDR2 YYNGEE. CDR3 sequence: CASSDRDSFNEKLFF. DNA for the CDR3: TGTGCCAGCAGCGACCGGGACAGTTTTAATGAAAAACTGTTTTTT.

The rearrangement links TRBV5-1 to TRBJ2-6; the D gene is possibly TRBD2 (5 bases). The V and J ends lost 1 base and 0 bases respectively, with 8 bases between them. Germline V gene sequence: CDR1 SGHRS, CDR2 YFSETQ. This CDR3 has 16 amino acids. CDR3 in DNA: TGCGCCAGCAGCTTGCTGGGGAGCTCTGGGGCCAACGTCCTGACTTTC. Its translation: CASSLLGSSGANVLTF.

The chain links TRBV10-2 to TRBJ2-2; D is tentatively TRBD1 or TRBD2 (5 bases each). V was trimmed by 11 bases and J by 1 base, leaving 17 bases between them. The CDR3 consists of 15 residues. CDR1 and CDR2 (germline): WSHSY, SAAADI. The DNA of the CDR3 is TGCGCCGCTGGAGACCCGGGACGGAACACCGGGGAGCTGTTTTTT. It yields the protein CAAGDPGRNTGELFF.

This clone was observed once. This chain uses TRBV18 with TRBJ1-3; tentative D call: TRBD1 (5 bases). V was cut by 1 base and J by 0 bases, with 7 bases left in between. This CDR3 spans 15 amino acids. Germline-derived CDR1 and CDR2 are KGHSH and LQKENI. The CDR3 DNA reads TGTGCCAGCTCACCACGGGGCCTCTCTGGAAACACCATATATTTT. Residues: CASSPRGLSGNTIYF.

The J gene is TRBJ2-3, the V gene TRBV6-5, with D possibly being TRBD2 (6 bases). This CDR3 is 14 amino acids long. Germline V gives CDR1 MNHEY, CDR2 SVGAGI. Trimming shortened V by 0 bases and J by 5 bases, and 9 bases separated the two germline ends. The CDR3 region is CASSYSMGGDTQYF. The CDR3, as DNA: TGTGCCAGCAGTTACTCCATGGGGGGAGATACGCAGTATTTT.

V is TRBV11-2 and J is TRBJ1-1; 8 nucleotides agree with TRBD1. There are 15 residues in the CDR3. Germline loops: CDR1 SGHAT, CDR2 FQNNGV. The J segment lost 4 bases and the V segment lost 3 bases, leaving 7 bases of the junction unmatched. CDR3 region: CASSFTGGLSTEAFF. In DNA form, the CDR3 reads TGTGCCAGCAGCTTTACAGGGGGGTTGAGCACTGAAGCTTTCTTT.

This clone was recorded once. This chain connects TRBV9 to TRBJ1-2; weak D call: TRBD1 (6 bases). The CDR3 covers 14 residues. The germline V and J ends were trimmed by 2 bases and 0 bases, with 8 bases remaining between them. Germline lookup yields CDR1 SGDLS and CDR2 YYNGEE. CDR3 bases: TGTGCCAGCAGCGTCGGGGGCCCTAACTATGGCTACACCTTC. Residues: CASSVGGPNYGYTF. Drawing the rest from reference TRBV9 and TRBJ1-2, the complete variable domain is DSGVTQTPKHLITATGQRVTLRCSPRSGDLSVYWYQQSLDQGLQFLIQYYNGEERAKGNILERFSAQQFPDLHSELNLSSLELGDSALYFCASSVGGPNYGYTFGSGTRLTVV.

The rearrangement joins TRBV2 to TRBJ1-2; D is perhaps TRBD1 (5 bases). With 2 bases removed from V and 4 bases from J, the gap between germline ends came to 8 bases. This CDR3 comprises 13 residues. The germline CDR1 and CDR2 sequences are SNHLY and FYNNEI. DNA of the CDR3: TGTGCCAGCAGTGAAAGGGGAATCTATGGCTACACCTTC. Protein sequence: CASSERGIYGYTF.

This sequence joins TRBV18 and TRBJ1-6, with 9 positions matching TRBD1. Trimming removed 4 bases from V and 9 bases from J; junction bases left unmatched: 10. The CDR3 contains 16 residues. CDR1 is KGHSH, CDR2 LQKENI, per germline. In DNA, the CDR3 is TGTGCCAGCTCACGCTCGCTGGGACAGGGATCTTCACCCCTCCACTTT. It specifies CASSRSLGQGSSPLHF.

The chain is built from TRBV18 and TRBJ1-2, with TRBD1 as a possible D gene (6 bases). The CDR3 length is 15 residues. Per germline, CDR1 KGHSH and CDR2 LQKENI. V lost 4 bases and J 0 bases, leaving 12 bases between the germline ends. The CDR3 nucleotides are TGTGCCAGCTCACTATTACAGGGCGCTAACTATGGCTACACCTTC. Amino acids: CASSLLQGANYGYTF.

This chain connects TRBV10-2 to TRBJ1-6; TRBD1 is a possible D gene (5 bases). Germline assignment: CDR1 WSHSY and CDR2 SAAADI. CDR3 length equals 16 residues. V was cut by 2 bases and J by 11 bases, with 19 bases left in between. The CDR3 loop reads CASSEGSGTSVAPLHF. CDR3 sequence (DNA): TGCGCCAGCAGTGAGGGGTCCGGGACGTCGGTAGCACCCCTCCACTTT.

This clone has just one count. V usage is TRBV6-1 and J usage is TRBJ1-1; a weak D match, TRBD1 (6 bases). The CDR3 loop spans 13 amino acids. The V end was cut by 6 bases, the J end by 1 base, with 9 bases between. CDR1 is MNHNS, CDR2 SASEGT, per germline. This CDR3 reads CASRRTANTEAFF. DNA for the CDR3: TGTGCCAGCAGGAGGACAGCGAACACTGAAGCTTTCTTT.

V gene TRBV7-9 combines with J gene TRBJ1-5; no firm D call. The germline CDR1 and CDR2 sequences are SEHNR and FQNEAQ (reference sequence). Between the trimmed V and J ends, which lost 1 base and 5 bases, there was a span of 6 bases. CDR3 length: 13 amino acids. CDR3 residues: CASSLGLYQPQHF. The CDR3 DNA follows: TGTGCCAGCAGCTTAGGGTTATATCAGCCCCAGCATTTT.

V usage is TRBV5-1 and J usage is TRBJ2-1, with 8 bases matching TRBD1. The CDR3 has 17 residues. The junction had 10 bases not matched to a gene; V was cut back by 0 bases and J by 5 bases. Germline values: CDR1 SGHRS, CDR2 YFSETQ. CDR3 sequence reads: CASSLDGTGQGDNEQFF. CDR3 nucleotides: TGCGCCAGCAGCTTGGATGGGACCGGACAGGGCGACAATGAGCAGTTCTTC.

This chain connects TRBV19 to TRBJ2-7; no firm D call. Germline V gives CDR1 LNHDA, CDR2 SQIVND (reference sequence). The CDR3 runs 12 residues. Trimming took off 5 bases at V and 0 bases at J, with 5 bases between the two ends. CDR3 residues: CASSGYSYEQYF. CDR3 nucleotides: TGTGCCAGTAGTGGGTACTCCTACGAGCAGTACTTC.

CDR3 region: CASRLGSGNTIYF. The CDR3 DNA sequence: TGTGCCAGCAGGTTGGGGTCTGGAAACACCATATATTTT. The chain recombines TRBV7-2 with TRBJ1-3; D is unclear. Looked up from germline, CDR1 is SGHTA and CDR2 is FQGNSA. The CDR3 is 13 residues long. Deletions cut 6 bases from V and 1 base from J, with 7 bases between. The full variable domain, rest sourced from reference TRBV7-2 and TRBJ1-3, is GAGVSQSPSNKVTEKGKDVELRCDPISGHTALYWYRQSLGQGLEFLIYFQGNSAPDKSGLPSDRFSAERTGGSVSTLTIQRTQQEDSAVYLCASRLGSGNTIYFGEGSWLTVV.

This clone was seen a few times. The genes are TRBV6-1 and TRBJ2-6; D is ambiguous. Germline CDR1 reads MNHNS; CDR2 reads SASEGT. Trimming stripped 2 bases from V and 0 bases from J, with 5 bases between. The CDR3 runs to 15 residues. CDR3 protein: CASSESYSGANVLTF. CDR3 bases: TGTGCCAGCAGTGAATCGTACTCTGGGGCCAACGTCCTGACTTTC.

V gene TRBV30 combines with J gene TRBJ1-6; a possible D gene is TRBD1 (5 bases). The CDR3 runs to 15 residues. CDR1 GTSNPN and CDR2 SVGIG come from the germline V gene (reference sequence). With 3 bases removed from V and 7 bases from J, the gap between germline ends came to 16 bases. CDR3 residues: CAWSGSGTGNSPLHF. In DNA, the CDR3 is TGTGCCTGGAGCGGGTCCGGGACGGGGAATTCACCCCTCCACTTT.

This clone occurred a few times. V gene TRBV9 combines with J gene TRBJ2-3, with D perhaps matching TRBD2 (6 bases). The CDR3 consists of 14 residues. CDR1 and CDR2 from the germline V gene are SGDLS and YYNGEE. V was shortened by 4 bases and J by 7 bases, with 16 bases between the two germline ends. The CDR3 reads CASSPRGQPHTQYF. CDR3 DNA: TGTGCCAGCAGCCCGCGGGGCCAGCCCCATACGCAGTATTTT.

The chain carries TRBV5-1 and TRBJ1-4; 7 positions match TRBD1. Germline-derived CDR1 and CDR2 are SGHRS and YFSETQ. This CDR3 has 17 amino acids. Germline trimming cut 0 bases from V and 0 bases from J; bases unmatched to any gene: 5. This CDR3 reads CASSLGQGKATNEKLFF. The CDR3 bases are TGCGCCAGCAGCTTGGGACAGGGTAAAGCAACTAATGAAAAACTGTTTTTT.

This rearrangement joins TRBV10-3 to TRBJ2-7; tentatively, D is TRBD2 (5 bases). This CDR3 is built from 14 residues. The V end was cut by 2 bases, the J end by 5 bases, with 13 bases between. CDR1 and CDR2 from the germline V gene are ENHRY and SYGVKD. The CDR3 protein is CAISESRGLNEQYF. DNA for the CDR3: TGTGCCATCAGTGAGAGTCGGGGTCTGAACGAGCAGTACTTC.

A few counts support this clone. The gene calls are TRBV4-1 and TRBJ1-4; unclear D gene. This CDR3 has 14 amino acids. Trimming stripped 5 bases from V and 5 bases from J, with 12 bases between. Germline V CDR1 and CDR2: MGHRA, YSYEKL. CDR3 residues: CASSILIRNEKLFF. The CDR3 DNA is TGCGCCAGCAGCATACTGATACGGAATGAAAAACTGTTTTTT.

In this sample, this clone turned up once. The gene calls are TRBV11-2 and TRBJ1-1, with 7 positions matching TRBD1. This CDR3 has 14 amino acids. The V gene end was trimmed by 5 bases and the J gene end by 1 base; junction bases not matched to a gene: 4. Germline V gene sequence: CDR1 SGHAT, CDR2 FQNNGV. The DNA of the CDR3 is TGTGCCAGCAGCCTACAGGGGCGGAACACTGAAGCTTTCTTT. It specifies CASSLQGRNTEAFF.

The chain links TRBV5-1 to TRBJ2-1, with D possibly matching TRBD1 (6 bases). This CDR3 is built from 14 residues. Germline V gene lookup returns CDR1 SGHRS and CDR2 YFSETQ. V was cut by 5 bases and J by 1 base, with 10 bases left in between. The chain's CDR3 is CASSADSSYNEQFF. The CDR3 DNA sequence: TGCGCCAGCAGTGCGGACAGTTCCTACAATGAGCAGTTCTTC.

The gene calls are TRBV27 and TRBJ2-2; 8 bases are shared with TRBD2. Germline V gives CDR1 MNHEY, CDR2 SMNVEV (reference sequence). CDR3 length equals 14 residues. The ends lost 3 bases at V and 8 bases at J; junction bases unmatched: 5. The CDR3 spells CASSLAGGVGELFF. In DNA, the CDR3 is TGTGCCAGCAGTTTGGCCGGGGGGGTGGGGGAGCTGTTTTTT.